The rows below give T cell receptor beta chains drawn from one sample of a study of T cell responses to AZD1222 COVID-19 vaccine. The repertoire was sequenced with immunoSEQ multiplex PCR; TCRdb's copy has only in-frame clones and lacks some. The sample consists of 95,000 to 100,000 clones, roughly nine tenths of them appearing once. The source material was peripheral blood, sampled on day 0 of AZD1222 vaccination. The receptor set was obtained from an adult in good health. The CDR3 runs from the conserved cysteine through the conserved F or W. The D gene is left open where the match is weak. For some rows the clone size is stated as once, few or many, or as a class when expanded; others skip it.

v_gene: TRBV11-2; abundance: -; d_gene: -; j_gene: TRBJ1-1; CDR3aa: CASSLVRALAFF; CDR3nt: TGTGCCAGCAGCTTAGTCAGGGCTCTGGCTTTCTTT
v_gene: TRBV18; abundance: -; d_gene: -; j_gene: TRBJ2-4; CDR3aa: CASSLGASENIQYF; CDR3nt: TGTGCCAGCTCACTGGGGGCTAGCGAAAACATTCAGTACTTC
v_gene: TRBV7-8; abundance: -; d_gene: -; j_gene: TRBJ1-1; CDR3aa: CASSLAQVGGTEAFF; CDR3nt: TGTGCCAGCAGCTTAGCACAGGTGGGGGGCACTGAAGCTTTCTTT
v_gene: TRBV11-3; abundance: -; d_gene: -; j_gene: TRBJ2-5; CDR3aa: CASSLSGRSETQYF; CDR3nt: TGTGCCAGCAGCTTATCTGGCAGGTCAGAAACCCAGTACTTC
v_gene: TRBV5-1; abundance: -; d_gene: -; j_gene: TRBJ1-1; CDR3aa: CASSSFRLNTEAFF; CDR3nt: TGCGCCAGCAGCTCGTTCAGGTTGAACACTGAAGCTTTCTTT
v_gene: TRBV13; abundance: once; d_gene: TRBD2; j_gene: TRBJ2-1; CDR3aa: CASTPGREGLNEQFF; CDR3nt: TGTGCCAGCACCCCGGGGAGGGAGGGCCTAAATGAGCAGTTCTTC
v_gene: TRBV28; abundance: -; d_gene: -; j_gene: TRBJ1-2; CDR3aa: CASSLSAPDYGYTF; CDR3nt: TGTGCCAGCAGTTTATCGGCCCCGGACTATGGCTACACCTTC
v_gene: TRBV7-2; abundance: -; d_gene: TRBD1; j_gene: TRBJ1-2; CDR3aa: CASSHSGTANYGYTF; CDR3nt: TGTGCCAGCAGCCACTCCGGGACAGCCAACTATGGCTACACCTTC
v_gene: TRBV5-1; abundance: few; d_gene: -; j_gene: TRBJ1-2; CDR3aa: CASSVGSVLNYGYTF; CDR3nt: TGCGCCAGCAGCGTAGGTTCGGTATTAAACTATGGCTACACCTTC
v_gene: TRBV27; abundance: -; d_gene: -; j_gene: TRBJ1-2; CDR3aa: CASSLDRDSYGYTF; CDR3nt: TGTGCCAGCAGCCTGGACAGAGACTCTTATGGCTACACCTTC
v_gene: TRBV19; abundance: -; d_gene: TRBD2; j_gene: TRBJ2-2; CDR3aa: CATWSGSGVTGELFF; CDR3nt: TGTGCCACCTGGAGCGGGAGTGGGGTCACCGGGGAGCTGTTTTTT
v_gene: TRBV6-5; abundance: -; d_gene: TRBD1; j_gene: TRBJ2-7; CDR3aa: CASSYSGTGFYEQYF; CDR3nt: TGTGCCAGCAGTTACAGTGGGACAGGATTCTACGAGCAGTACTTC
v_gene: TRBV28; abundance: -; d_gene: -; j_gene: TRBJ1-5; CDR3aa: CASSFVPGNQPQHF; CDR3nt: TGTGCCAGCAGTTTCGTCCCTGGCAATCAGCCCCAGCATTTT
v_gene: TRBV7-9; abundance: -; d_gene: -; j_gene: TRBJ2-1; CDR3aa: CASSLKVLRGEQFF; CDR3nt: TGTGCCAGCAGCTTAAAGGTCCTCAGAGGTGAGCAGTTCTTC
v_gene: TRBV11-2; abundance: -; d_gene: TRBD2; j_gene: TRBJ2-7; CDR3aa: CASSNYPPSGSEYEQYF; CDR3nt: TGTGCCAGCAGCAATTATCCGCCTAGCGGGAGTGAGTACGAGCAGTACTTC
v_gene: TRBV5-1; abundance: -; d_gene: -; j_gene: TRBJ2-2; CDR3aa: CASRYTGLPRSDTGELFF; CDR3nt: TGCGCCAGCAGGTACACAGGGTTACCGCGAAGCGACACCGGGGAGCTGTTTTTT
v_gene: TRBV10-3; abundance: -; d_gene: -; j_gene: TRBJ2-3; CDR3aa: CAISRLGLGTDTQYF; CDR3nt: TGTGCCATCAGCCGACTGGGGTTGGGCACAGATACGCAGTATTTT
v_gene: TRBV5-8; abundance: -; d_gene: -; j_gene: TRBJ1-2; CDR3aa: CAIYELKNYGYTF; CDR3nt: TGTGCGATTTATGAGTTAAAAAACTATGGCTACACCTTC
v_gene: TRBV6-5; abundance: -; d_gene: -; j_gene: TRBJ2-6; CDR3aa: CASSSLSGANVLTF; CDR3nt: TGTGCCAGCAGTAGCTTATCTGGGGCCAACGTCCTGACTTTC
v_gene: TRBV19; abundance: -; d_gene: -; j_gene: TRBJ2-3; CDR3aa: CASSMGSSSVSTDTQYF; CDR3nt: TGTGCCAGTAGTATGGGGTCCTCATCCGTGAGCACAGATACGCAGTATTTT
v_gene: TRBV19; abundance: -; d_gene: TRBD1; j_gene: TRBJ1-2; CDR3aa: CASSLGQGRYGYTF; CDR3nt: TGTGCCAGTAGTCTGGGACAGGGTAGGTATGGCTACACCTTC
v_gene: TRBV6-5; abundance: -; d_gene: -; j_gene: TRBJ1-2; CDR3aa: CASTLGTAYGYTF; CDR3nt: TGTGCCAGCACCCTAGGGACGGCATATGGCTACACCTTC
v_gene: TRBV11-3; abundance: -; d_gene: TRBD1; j_gene: TRBJ2-6; CDR3aa: CASSLAAGGPSGANVLTF; CDR3nt: TGTGCCAGCAGCCTCGCGGCAGGGGGCCCATCTGGGGCCAACGTCCTGACTTTC
v_gene: TRBV7-2; abundance: -; d_gene: -; j_gene: TRBJ2-4; CDR3aa: CASSLRGVRGSAKNIQYF; CDR3nt: TGTGCCAGCAGCTTAAGGGGGGTCCGGGGGTCGGCCAAAAACATTCAGTACTTC
v_gene: TRBV6-5; abundance: -; d_gene: -; j_gene: TRBJ2-7; CDR3aa: CASSYSSTGIGGEQYF; CDR3nt: TGTGCCAGCAGTTACTCGAGCACGGGTATCGGCGGCGAGCAGTACTTC
v_gene: TRBV5-4; abundance: -; d_gene: -; j_gene: TRBJ2-2; CDR3aa: CASSLVGWRRNTGELFF; CDR3nt: TGTGCCAGCAGCTTGGTGGGCTGGCGAAGGAACACCGGGGAGCTGTTTTTT
v_gene: TRBV10-3; abundance: -; d_gene: -; j_gene: TRBJ2-7; CDR3aa: CAISEPGGKGALVVYF; CDR3nt: TGTGCCATCAGTGAGCCGGGGGGAAAGGGGGCCCTCGTTGTATACTTC
v_gene: TRBV10-1; abundance: -; d_gene: -; j_gene: TRBJ2-1; CDR3aa: CASSESRGTYNEQFF; CDR3nt: TGCGCCAGCAGTGAGTCGAGGGGTACCTACAATGAGCAGTTCTTC
v_gene: TRBV30; abundance: -; d_gene: -; j_gene: TRBJ2-7; CDR3aa: CAWRRGAEQYF; CDR3nt: TGTGCCTGGAGGAGAGGGGCCGAGCAGTACTTC
v_gene: TRBV5-1; abundance: -; d_gene: TRBD1; j_gene: TRBJ1-3; CDR3aa: CASSSGTGNSGNTIYF; CDR3nt: TGCGCCAGCAGCTCCGGGACAGGGAACTCTGGAAACACCATATATTTT
v_gene: TRBV18; abundance: -; d_gene: -; j_gene: TRBJ2-1; CDR3aa: CASSLKSGPLGLLDEQFF; CDR3nt: TGTGCCAGCTCACTCAAATCAGGGCCGTTGGGTCTCTTGGATGAGCAGTTCTTC
v_gene: TRBV29-1; abundance: -; d_gene: TRBD1; j_gene: TRBJ2-7; CDR3aa: CSASQGEYEQYF; CDR3nt: TGCAGCGCCTCCCAGGGGGAATACGAGCAGTACTTC
v_gene: TRBV7-8; abundance: -; d_gene: -; j_gene: TRBJ1-3; CDR3aa: CASSPQYSGNTIYF; CDR3nt: TGTGCCAGCAGCCCCCAGTACTCTGGAAACACCATATATTTT
v_gene: TRBV7-6; abundance: once; d_gene: TRBD1; j_gene: TRBJ2-7; CDR3aa: CASSLSPGQGNYEQYF; CDR3nt: TGTGCCAGCAGCCTTTCACCGGGACAGGGTAACTACGAGCAGTACTTC
v_gene: TRBV4-1; abundance: -; d_gene: -; j_gene: TRBJ1-5; CDR3aa: CASSQESGGWQVPRPQHF; CDR3nt: TGCGCCAGCAGCCAAGAGAGCGGTGGGTGGCAGGTCCCTCGGCCCCAGCATTTT
v_gene: TRBV9; abundance: -; d_gene: TRBD1; j_gene: TRBJ1-2; CDR3aa: CASSAGTGYGYTF; CDR3nt: TGTGCCAGCAGCGCCGGGACAGGGTATGGCTACACCTTC